These T cell receptor beta chains were read from a single sample in a study of molecular identifiers for immune sequencing clone quantification. TCRdb ran MiXCR on the PCR reads and lists one entry per CDR3 protein. The table has some 40,000 distinct CDR3 sequences, approximately 17% seen once. Sequenced material: naive CD8+ T cells from blood, with Jurkat cell RNA spiked in. The receptors were gathered from a human donor in good health. Some libraries in this study had Jurkat cell RNA spiked in. Each CDR3 is given without its conserved first and last residue. A D gene is named only where the DNA matches it firmly.

TRBJ2-3 | TRBD2 | TRBV20-1 | SARELGGLARDTQY
TRBJ2-3 | NA | TRBV7-2 | ASSLTGRDGPLDTQY
TRBJ1-2 | NA | TRBV20-1 | SAYDPGAVSIANYGYT
TRBJ2-5 | TRBD2 | TRBV28 | ASSFRREAQGYQETQY
TRBJ2-5 | TRBD2 | TRBV4-3 | ASSQDRALAGRETQY
TRBJ2-3 | TRBD2 | TRBV3-1 | ASSQGGADTQY
TRBJ2-7 | TRBD1 | TRBV13 | ASSLGRGGYGQY
TRBJ2-7 | TRBD2 | TRBV27 | ASRGTNSYEQY
TRBJ2-3 | TRBD1 | TRBV27 | ANRVRGLAMY
TRBJ1-1 | TRBD1 | TRBV7-8 | ASSRGTGEAF
TRBJ2-7 | NA | TRBV4-1 | ASSLPGGPYEQY
TRBJ1-5 | NA | TRBV12-3/TRBV12-4 | ASSPTNIVGQPQH
TRBJ2-7 | NA | TRBV25-1 | ASSEYRRTDEQY
TRBJ2-7 | TRBD1 | TRBV4-1 | ASSQDDRVVYEQY
TRBJ2-4 | NA | TRBV18 | ASSPLSGRDKNIQY
TRBJ2-1 | NA | TRBV12-3/TRBV12-4 | ASSFGSYNEQF
TRBJ2-1 | TRBD2 | TRBV6-4 | ASSLTSAKYNEQF
TRBJ2-5 | TRBD2 | TRBV6-1 | ASRLAGAETQY
TRBJ2-1 | NA | TRBV20-1 | SALRLSYNEQF
TRBJ2-1 | TRBD2 | TRBV9 | ASSGTGLVTSEQF
TRBJ2-5 | NA | TRBV6-5 | ASSTGQETQY
TRBJ2-7 | TRBD2 | TRBV7-2 | ASSLPAGFGTRGFEQY
TRBJ2-7 | NA | TRBV5-1 | ASSWVRSGRYEQY
TRBJ2-1 | TRBD2 | TRBV7-9 | ASSLGASGSEQF